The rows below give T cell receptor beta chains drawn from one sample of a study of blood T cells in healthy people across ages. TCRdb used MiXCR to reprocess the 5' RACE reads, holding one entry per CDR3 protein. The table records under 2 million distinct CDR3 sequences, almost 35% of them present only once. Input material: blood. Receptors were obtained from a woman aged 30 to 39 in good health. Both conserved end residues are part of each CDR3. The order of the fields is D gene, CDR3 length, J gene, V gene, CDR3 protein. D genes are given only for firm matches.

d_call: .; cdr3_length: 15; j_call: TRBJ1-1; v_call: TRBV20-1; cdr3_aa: CSARDVGEYNTEAFF
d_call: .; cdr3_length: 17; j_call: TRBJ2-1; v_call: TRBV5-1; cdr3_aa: CASSLSPAGSSYNEQFF
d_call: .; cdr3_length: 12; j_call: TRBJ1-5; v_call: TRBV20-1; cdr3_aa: CSATGNNQPQHF
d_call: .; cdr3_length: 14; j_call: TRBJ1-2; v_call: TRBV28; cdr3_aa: CASSPQGQDYGYTF
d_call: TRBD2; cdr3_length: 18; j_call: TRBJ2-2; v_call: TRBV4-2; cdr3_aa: CASSQDTSSGRFIGELFF
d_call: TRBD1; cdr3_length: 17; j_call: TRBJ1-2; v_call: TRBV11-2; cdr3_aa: CASSLDLGQGPDYGYTF
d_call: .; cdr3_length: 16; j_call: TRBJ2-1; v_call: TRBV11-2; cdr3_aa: CASSPSGSSSYNEQFF
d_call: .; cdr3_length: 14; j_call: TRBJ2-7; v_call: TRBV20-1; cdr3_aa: CSARDSQGYYEQYF
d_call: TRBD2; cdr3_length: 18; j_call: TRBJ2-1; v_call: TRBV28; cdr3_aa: CASSSQYSGGATYNEQFF
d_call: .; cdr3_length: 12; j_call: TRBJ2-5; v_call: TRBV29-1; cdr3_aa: CSVGTPAETQYF
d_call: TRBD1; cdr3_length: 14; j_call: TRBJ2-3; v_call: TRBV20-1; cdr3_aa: CSARMTGNTDTQYF
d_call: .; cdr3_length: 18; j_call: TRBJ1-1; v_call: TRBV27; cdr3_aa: CASSLSLWAAKANTEAFF
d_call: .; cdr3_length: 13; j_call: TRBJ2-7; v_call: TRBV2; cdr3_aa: CASSGFSGDEQYF
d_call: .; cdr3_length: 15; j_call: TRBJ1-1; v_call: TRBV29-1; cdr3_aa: CSVPMTGVRNTEAFF
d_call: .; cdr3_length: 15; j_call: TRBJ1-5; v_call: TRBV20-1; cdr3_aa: CSASPRINSNQPQHF
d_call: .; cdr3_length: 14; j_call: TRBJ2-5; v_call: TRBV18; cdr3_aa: CASSPQAFQETQYF
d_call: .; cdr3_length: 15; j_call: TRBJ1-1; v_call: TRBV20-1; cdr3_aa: CSARLSGLMVTEAFF
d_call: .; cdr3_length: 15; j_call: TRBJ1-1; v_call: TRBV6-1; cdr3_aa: CASRILTDENTEAFF
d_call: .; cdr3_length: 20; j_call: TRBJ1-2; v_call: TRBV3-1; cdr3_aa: CASSQEYTFGSGENRYGYTF
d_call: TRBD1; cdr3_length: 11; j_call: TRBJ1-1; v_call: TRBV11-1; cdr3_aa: CASRDRVEAFF
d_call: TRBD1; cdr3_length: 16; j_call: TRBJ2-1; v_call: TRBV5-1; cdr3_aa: CASSWAPGQGFNEQFF
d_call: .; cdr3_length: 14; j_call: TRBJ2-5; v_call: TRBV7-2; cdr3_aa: CASSLSRTSETQYF
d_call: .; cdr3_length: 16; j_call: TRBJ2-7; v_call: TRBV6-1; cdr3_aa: CASSEVVGGVNDEQYF
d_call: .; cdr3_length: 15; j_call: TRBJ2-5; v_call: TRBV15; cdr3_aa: CATSRVYEVQETQYF
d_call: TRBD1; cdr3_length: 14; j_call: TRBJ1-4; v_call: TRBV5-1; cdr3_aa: CASSLTGGEGKLFF
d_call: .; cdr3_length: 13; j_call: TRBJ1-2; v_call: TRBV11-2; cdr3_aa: CASSFRNNYGYTF
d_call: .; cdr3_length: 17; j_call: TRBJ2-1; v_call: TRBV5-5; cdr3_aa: CASSPLGAFSSYNEQFF
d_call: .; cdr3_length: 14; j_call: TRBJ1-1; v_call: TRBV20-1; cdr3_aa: CSAFRGQLNTEAFF
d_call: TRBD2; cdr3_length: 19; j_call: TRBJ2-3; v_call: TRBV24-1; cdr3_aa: CATSAPLAGGPPSTDTQYF
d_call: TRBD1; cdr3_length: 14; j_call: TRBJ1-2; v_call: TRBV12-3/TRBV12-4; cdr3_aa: CASRPGTAPWSYTF
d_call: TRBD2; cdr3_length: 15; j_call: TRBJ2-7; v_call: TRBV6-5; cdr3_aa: CASSPLAGAALEQYF
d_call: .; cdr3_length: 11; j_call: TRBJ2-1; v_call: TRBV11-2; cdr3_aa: CASSLGRGWFF
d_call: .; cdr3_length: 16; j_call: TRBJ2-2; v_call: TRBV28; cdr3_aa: CASSPLRHTNTGELFF
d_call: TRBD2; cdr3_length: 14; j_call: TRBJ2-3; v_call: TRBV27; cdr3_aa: CASRSGSLADTQYF
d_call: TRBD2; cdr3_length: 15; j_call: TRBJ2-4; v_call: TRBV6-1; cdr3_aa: CASSGAGLAKNIQYF
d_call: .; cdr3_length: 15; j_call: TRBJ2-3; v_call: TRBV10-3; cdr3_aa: CAISAGAGRLDTQYF
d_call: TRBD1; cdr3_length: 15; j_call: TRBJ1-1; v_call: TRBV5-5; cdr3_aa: CASSLEARGRPEAFF
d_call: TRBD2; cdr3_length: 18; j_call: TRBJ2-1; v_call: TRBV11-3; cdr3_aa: CASSRGLAGAGSYNEQFF
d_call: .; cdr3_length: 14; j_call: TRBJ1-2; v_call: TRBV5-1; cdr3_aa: CASSSGSREYGYTF
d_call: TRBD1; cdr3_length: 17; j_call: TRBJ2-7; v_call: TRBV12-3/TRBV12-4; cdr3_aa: CASSPLRLGQGGKAQYF
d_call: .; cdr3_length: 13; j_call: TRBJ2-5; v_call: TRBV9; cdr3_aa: CASSASWVGEQYF
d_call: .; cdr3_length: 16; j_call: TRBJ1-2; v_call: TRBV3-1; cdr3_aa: CASSQDTGVKLGGYTF
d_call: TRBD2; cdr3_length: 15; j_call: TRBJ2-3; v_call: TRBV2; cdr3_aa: CASRALAGGQDTQYF
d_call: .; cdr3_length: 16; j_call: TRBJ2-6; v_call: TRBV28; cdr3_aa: CATRGPLSSGANVLTF
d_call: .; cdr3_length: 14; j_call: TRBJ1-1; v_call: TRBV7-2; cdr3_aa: CASSPPGFPSEAFF
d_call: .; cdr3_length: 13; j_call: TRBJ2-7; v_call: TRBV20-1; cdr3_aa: CSATSTVTREQYF
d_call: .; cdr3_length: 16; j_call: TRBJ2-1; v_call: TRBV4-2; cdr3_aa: CASSQESKGNNNEQFF
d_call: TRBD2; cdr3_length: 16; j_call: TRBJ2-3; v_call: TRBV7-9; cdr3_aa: CASSYRGGERTDTQYF
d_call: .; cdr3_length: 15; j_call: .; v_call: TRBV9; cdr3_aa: CASSVGARGGHEQYF
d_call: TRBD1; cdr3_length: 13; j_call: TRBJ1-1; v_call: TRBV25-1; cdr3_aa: CASRRTGNTEAFF
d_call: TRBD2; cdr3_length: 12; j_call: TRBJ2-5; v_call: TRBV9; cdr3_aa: CASSGLVGQQYF
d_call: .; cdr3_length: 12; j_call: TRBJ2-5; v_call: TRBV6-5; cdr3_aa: CASRGPVREQYF
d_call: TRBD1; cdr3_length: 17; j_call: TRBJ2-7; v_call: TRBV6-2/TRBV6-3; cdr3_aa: CASSYGPPGQVSLEQYF
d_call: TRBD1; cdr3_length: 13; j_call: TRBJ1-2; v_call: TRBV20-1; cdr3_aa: CSARDQGQSGYTF
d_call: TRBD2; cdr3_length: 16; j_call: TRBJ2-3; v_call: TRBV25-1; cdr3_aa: CASSGFERGGTDTQYF